The present T cell receptor beta chain was sequenced within a study of chemoradiotherapy in HPV16-positive cancers. In the study overall: Candidate HPV-specific clones and shared TCR motifs came from two HPV16-positive patients.

A note on this clone: Its antigen is unknown.

The data were produced by immunoSEQ multiplex PCR, yet TCRdb's version contains in-frame clones alone and is incomplete. The sample records about 2,000 clones, 85% to 90% being singletons. General study points: For HPV16-positive patients, expanding HPV-responsive T cells associated with longer recurrence-free survival. Non-HPV-specific T cells did not expand in tumors during treatment, whereas candidate HPV-specific clones and E7-related motifs did.

Samples were taken several times over chemoradiotherapy. The sequence came from a human donor with HPV-associated anogenital cancer. Sequencing used tumor tissue, obtained from a patient who underwent chemoradiotherapy.

The CDR3, as DNA: TGCGCCAGCAGCCCTGAGAGCTCCTACAATGAGCAGTTCTTC. Translated, it gives CASSPESSYNEQFF. This rearrangement joins TRBV5-1 to TRBJ2-1; D is uncertain. Trimming left V 4 bases short and J 0 bases short, with 8 bases between. Per the germline V gene, CDR1 is SGHRS and CDR2 is YFSETQ. The length of the CDR3 is 14 residues.